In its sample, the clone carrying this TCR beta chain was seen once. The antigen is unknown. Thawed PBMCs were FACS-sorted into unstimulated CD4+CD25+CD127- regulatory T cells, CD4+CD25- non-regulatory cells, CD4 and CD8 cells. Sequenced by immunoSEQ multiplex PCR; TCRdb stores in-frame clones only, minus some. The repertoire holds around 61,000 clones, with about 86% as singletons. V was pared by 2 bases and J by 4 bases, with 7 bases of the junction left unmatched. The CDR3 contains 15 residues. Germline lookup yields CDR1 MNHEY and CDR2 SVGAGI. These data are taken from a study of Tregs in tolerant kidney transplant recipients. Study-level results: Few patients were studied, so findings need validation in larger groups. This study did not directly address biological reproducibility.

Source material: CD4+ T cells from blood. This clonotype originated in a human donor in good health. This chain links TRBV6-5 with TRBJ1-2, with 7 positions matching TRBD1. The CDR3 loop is CASSYSDRVGYGYTF. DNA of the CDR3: TGTGCCAGCAGTTACAGCGACAGGGTGGGCTATGGCTACACCTTC.